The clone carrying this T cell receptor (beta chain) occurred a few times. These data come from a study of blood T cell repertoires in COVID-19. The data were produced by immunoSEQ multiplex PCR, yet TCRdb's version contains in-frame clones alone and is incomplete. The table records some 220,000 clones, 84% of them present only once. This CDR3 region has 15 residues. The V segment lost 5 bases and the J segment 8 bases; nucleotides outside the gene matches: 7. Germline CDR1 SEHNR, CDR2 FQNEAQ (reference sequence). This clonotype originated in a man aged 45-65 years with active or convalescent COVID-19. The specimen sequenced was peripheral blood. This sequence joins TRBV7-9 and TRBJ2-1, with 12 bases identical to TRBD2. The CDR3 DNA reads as TGTGCCAGCAGCCCTCTAGCGGGAGGGCTCGATGAGCAGTTCTTC. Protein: CASSPLAGGLDEQFF.